Below, 8 T cell receptor beta chains from the same sample are listed, as sequenced in a study of graft-versus-host responses after intestinal transplantation. The data were produced by immunoSEQ multiplex PCR, yet TCRdb's version contains in-frame clones alone and is incomplete. The sample has some 77,000 clones; about 90% are singletons. Sample: PBMCs, taken 98 days after intestinal transplantation. The receptors were sampled from a human patient who received an intestinal transplant, so some T cells may come from the graft donor.

The genes are TRBV2 and TRBJ2-7; D is unclear. V gave up 9 bases and J gave up 4 bases, with 7 bases separating them. The CDR3 is made up of 10 amino acids. Germline CDR1 reads SNHLY; CDR2 reads FYNNEI. The CDR3 sequence is CARYSYEQYF. CDR3 DNA: TGTGCCAGGTACAGTTACGAGCAGTACTTC. Using reference TRBV2 and TRBJ2-7 for the parts outside the CDR3, the full variable domain is EPEVTQTPSHQVTQMGQEVILRCVPISNHLYFYWYRQILGQKVEFLVSFYNNEISEKSEIFDDQFSVERPDGSNFTLKIRSTKLEDSAMYFCARYSYEQYFGPGTRLTVT.

The chain carries TRBV5-6 and TRBJ2-3; D perhaps matches TRBD2 (6 bases). CDR1 and CDR2 (germline): SGHDT, YYEEEE. The CDR3 is 16 amino acids. Trimming left V 0 bases short and J 1 base short, with 12 bases between. CDR3 amino acids: CASSLVDGSGTDTQYF. The CDR3 nucleotides read TGTGCCAGCAGCTTGGTCGACGGGAGTGGCACAGATACGCAGTATTTT.

The chain couples TRBV11-2 to TRBJ2-7; no firm D call. Germline CDR1 and CDR2: SGHAT and FQNNGV. CDR3 length: 16 amino acids. V was clipped by 3 bases and J by 3 bases, with 18 bases between them. The DNA for the CDR3 is TGTGCCAGCAGCTTGGCCCCCGCGACCGAGTTCTACGAGCAGTACTTC. It translates to CASSLAPATEFYEQYF.

The rearrangement links TRBV28 to TRBJ2-1; unclear D gene. CDR1 MDHEN and CDR2 SYDVKM come from the germline V gene. Trimming removed 3 bases from V and 1 base from J, with 16 bases in between. The length of the CDR3 is 17 residues. In DNA form, the CDR3 reads TGTGCCAGCAGTTTGAGGTCAGGCCTAGGGTCCTACAATGAGCAGTTCTTC. This sequence encodes CASSLRSGLGSYNEQFF.

The chain joins TRBV2 to TRBJ2-5; D assignment may be TRBD1 or TRBD2 (5 bases each). Germline V gene lookup returns CDR1 SNHLY and CDR2 FYNNEI. Trimming cost V 8 bases and J 4 bases, with 14 bases left between them. There are 13 residues in the CDR3. The CDR3 sequence: CASSTWGRETQYF. Written as DNA, the CDR3 is TGTGCCAGCTCTACCTGGGGGAGAGAGACCCAGTACTTC.

This rearrangement joins TRBV11-3 to TRBJ2-1; D uncertain. In germline, CDR1 is SGHNT, CDR2 YENEEA. V shed 1 base and J shed 5 bases, with 6 bases lying between them. The CDR3 consists of 13 residues. This chain's CDR3 is CASSLATHNEQFF. The CDR3 DNA reads as TGTGCCAGCAGCTTAGCTACCCACAATGAGCAGTTCTTC.

This clone was counted once. The rearrangement uses TRBV7-9 and TRBJ1-2, with D perhaps matching TRBD1 (5 bases). This CDR3 has 14 residues. CDR1 is SEHNR, CDR2 FQNEAQ, per germline (reference sequence). Trimming removed 1 base at V and 7 bases at J, with 13 bases between. The CDR3 sequence: CASSLGSWGSGYTF. CDR3 in DNA: TGTGCCAGCAGCTTAGGGTCATGGGGGTCTGGCTACACCTTC.

The V call is TRBV7-2, the J call TRBJ2-1, with 9 bases that match TRBD2. The CDR3 sequence is 15 residues long. The V and J ends lost 5 bases and 4 bases, in that order; junction bases with no gene match: 6. The V gene's germline CDR1 is SGHTA and CDR2 FQGNSA. Here the CDR3 reads CASSPTSGPYNEQFF. The CDR3 region has the DNA TGTGCCAGCAGCCCGACTAGCGGCCCTTACAATGAGCAGTTCTTC.